One sample yielded the 8 T cell receptor beta chains listed below, sequenced in a study of shared clonotypes between healthy human individuals. Method: immunoSEQ multiplex PCR; TCRdb's copy keeps in-frame clones and lacks some. The sample yields millions of clones, about 94% seen once. Naive CD8 cells lacked CD45RO, underwent positive selection for CCR7 and left out terminally differentiated effector memory CD45RA+ cells. The sample taken for sequencing was naive CD8+ T cells sorted from blood. Source of these receptors: a man younger than 35 in good health.

The genes are TRBV9 and TRBJ1-1; no reliable D call. The CDR3 is 12 residues long. V lost 2 bases and J 10 bases, leaving 12 bases between the germline ends. CDR1 is SGDLS, CDR2 YYNGEE, per germline. Written as DNA, the CDR3 is TGTGCCAGCAGCGTCTCCGGATCGGTAGCTTTCTTT. This sequence encodes CASSVSGSVAFF.

This chain joins TRBV9 and TRBJ1-6; TRBD1 might be the D (5 bases). There are 18 residues in the CDR3. In germline, CDR1 is SGDLS, CDR2 YYNGEE. V dropped 3 bases and J dropped 0 bases, with 16 bases sitting between them. The CDR3, as DNA: TGTGCCAGCAGCGGACCCAAGGGGAGCAGCTCCTATAATTCACCCCTCCACTTT. Its protein is CASSGPKGSSSYNSPLHF.

This chain links TRBV6-5 with TRBJ2-2, with unresolved D. There are 15 residues in the CDR3. The germline gives CDR1 MNHEY, CDR2 SVGAGI. The V end lost 1 base, the J end lost 6 bases, and 12 bases lay between the germline ends. The chain's CDR3 is CASSYWTLVAGELFF. In DNA, the CDR3 is TGTGCCAGCAGTTACTGGACCCTAGTAGCCGGGGAGCTGTTTTTT.

The chain uses TRBV2 and TRBJ2-5, with 8 positions matching TRBD1. Per germline, CDR1 SNHLY and CDR2 FYNNEI. The CDR3 has 13 residues. J lost 5 bases, V lost 7 bases, and 6 bases had no gene match. CDR3 protein: CASKAGDRETQYF. DNA for the CDR3: TGTGCCAGCAAGGCAGGGGACAGGGAGACCCAGTACTTC.

The V and J genes are TRBV5-1 and TRBJ1-2; a possible D gene is TRBD1 (6 bases). There are 15 residues in the CDR3. Germline V lookup: CDR1 SGHRS, CDR2 YFSETQ. The germline V and J ends were trimmed by 4 bases and 6 bases, with 19 bases remaining between them. CDR3 in amino acids: CASSHLTGIDDGYTF. The CDR3 coding sequence is TGCGCCAGCAGCCACCTAACAGGGATCGATGATGGCTACACCTTC.

The V and J genes are TRBV7-9 and TRBJ2-1; D perhaps matches TRBD2 (5 bases). V lost 3 bases and J lost 4, with 10 bases in between. CDR1 is SEHNR and CDR2 is FQNEAQ in the germline V gene (reference sequence). The CDR3 spans 14 residues. The CDR3 is CASSFALEYNEQFF. The DNA for the CDR3 is TGTGCCAGCAGCTTTGCACTAGAGTACAATGAGCAGTTCTTC.

The chain uses TRBV7-9 and TRBJ2-5; the D gene is possibly TRBD1 (6 bases). CDR3 length: 13 amino acids. Between the trimmed V and J ends, which lost 6 bases and 5 bases, there was a span of 13 bases. Looked up from germline, CDR1 is SEHNR and CDR2 is FQNEAQ (reference sequence). CDR3 DNA sequence: TGTGCCAGCAGAAAAGCCCAGGGGGAGACCCAGTACTTC. This translates into CASRKAQGETQYF.

V and J are TRBV7-9 and TRBJ2-7; 9 nucleotides agree with TRBD1. V was pared by 5 bases and J by 3 bases, with 11 bases of the junction left unmatched. This CDR3 has 16 amino acids. Germline V gene sequence: CDR1 SEHNR, CDR2 FQNEAQ (reference sequence). The CDR3 nucleotides are TGTGCCAGCAGCCCCGGCGGGGACAGGGCCCTCTACGAGCAGTACTTC. Amino acid sequence: CASSPGGDRALYEQYF.